The 15 T cell receptor beta chains reported below all come from one sample, sequenced in a study of technical replicates of blood from a few donors. Libraries were prepared by immunoSEQ multiplex PCR; TCRdb keeps only in-frame clonotypes and omits some of them. The profile shows fewer than 75,000 clones, 70% to 90% of them singletons. Sequencing was carried out using PBMCs. The receptors were gathered from a human donor in good health. Some clones in this sample may be carry-over from other donors' samples.

The J gene is TRBJ2-5, the V gene TRBV4-3; 8 bases map to TRBD2. The germline V gene has CDR1 LGHNA and CDR2 YSLEER. This CDR3 spans 17 amino acids. V trimming: 4 bases; J trimming: 5 bases; junction bases outside the gene matches: 15. The CDR3 DNA sequence: TGCGCCAGCAGCCTGGCCGGGCCACGGGAGGGCCCCGAGACCCAGTACTTC. As protein: CASSLAGPREGPETQYF.

This chain links TRBV5-6 with TRBJ1-5; D is undetermined. The V gene's germline CDR1 is SGHDT and CDR2 YYEEEE. The CDR3 covers 11 residues. The V end was cut by 4 bases, the J end by 12 bases, with 11 bases between. CDR3 DNA: TGTGCCAGCAGCCGCGGTCCTGACCAGCATTTT. This sequence encodes CASSRGPDQHF. The entire variable domain, with the rest obtained from reference TRBV5-6 and TRBJ1-5, is as follows: DAGVTQSPTHLIKTRGQQVTLRCSPKSGHDTVSWYQQALGQGPQFIFQYYEEEERQRGNFPDRFSGHQFPNYSSELNVNALLLGDSALYLCASSRGPDQHFGDGTRLSIL.

This chain connects TRBV7-2 to TRBJ2-1, with TRBD1 matching 8 bases. V shed 5 bases, J shed 6 bases, and the junction held 12 bases outside the gene matches. CDR3 length: 16 amino acids. Germline-derived CDR1 and CDR2 are SGHTA and FQGNSA. CDR3 bases: TGTGCCAGCAGCATCAGACAGGGGCCCTTGTCCAATGAGCAGTTCTTC. It is translated as CASSIRQGPLSNEQFF.

Turning to this clone: At one end the junction does not follow the germline gene, possibly because of a read error. The chain carries TRBV6-5 and TRBJ2-7, with TRBD2 identical over 10 bases. This CDR3 comprises 15 residues. Germline CDR1 reads MNHEY; CDR2 reads SVGAGI. The CDR3 bases are TGTGCCAGCAGATACTCTGCTAGCGGGAGCCACGAGCAGTACTTC. Its translation: CASRYSASGSHEQYF.

The chain uses TRBV5-1 and TRBJ1-2, with a weak D call TRBD1 (5 bases). Germline CDR1 SGHRS, CDR2 YFSETQ. V was shortened by 4 bases and J by 4 bases, with 17 bases between the two germline ends. The CDR3 has 15 amino acids. CDR3 in DNA: TGCGCCAGCAGCCCAACAGGAGGGGCCGCCTATGGCTACACCTTC. Protein sequence: CASSPTGGAAYGYTF.

V and J are TRBV7-8 and TRBJ1-1, with a possible D match to TRBD1 (5 bases). V was clipped by 5 bases and J by 1 base, with 14 bases between them. This CDR3 comprises 15 residues. In germline, CDR1 is SGHVS, CDR2 FQNEAQ. DNA of the CDR3: TGTGCCAGCAGCACCATAGGGGCGAGGAACACTGAAGCTTTCTTT. This gives the protein CASSTIGARNTEAFF.

This chain joins TRBV7-3 and TRBJ2-2; TRBD2 aligns across 11 bases. V lost 4 bases and J lost 1; bases outside the gene matches: 8. The CDR3 consists of 18 residues. Germline lookup yields CDR1 SGHTA and CDR2 FQGTGA. CDR3 sequence: CASSSVTSGAMNTGELFF. The CDR3 DNA follows: TGTGCCAGCAGCTCAGTGACTAGCGGGGCGATGAACACCGGGGAGCTGTTTTTT.

The chain carries TRBV10-3 and TRBJ2-2; 16 bases fit TRBD2. Per germline, CDR1 ENHRY and CDR2 SYGVKD. The CDR3 loop spans 19 amino acids. The V and J ends lost 6 bases and 4 bases, in that order; junction bases with no gene match: 11. The DNA for the CDR3 is TGTGCCATCAGGGCCGCGGGACTAGCGGGAGGGCCGAGCACCGGGGAGCTGTTTTTT. The encoded protein is CAIRAAGLAGGPSTGELFF.

This chain joins TRBV2 and TRBJ1-2; 9 bases are a match to TRBD1. Germline-derived CDR1 and CDR2 are SNHLY and FYNNEI. This CDR3 region has 13 residues. Trimming at V came to 11 bases and at J to 8 bases, leaving 12 bases not matched to a gene. Here the CDR3 DNA reads TGTGCCGGAAGAACAGGGGGCCCTGTGGGCTACACCTTC. Translation gives CAGRTGGPVGYTF.

The chain combines TRBV5-1 with TRBJ2-5; TRBD1 is a possible D gene (6 bases). Trimming shortened V by 2 bases and J by 5 bases, and 13 bases separated the two germline ends. There are 14 residues in the CDR3. CDR1 SGHRS and CDR2 YFSETQ come from the germline V gene. The CDR3 is CASSLEGGDETQYF. For the CDR3, the DNA is TGCGCCAGCAGCTTAGAAGGGGGTGACGAGACCCAGTACTTC.

This clone was observed a few times. V usage is TRBV2 and J usage is TRBJ1-2; D gene unclear. V was cut by 11 bases and J by 3 bases, with 7 bases left in between. CDR3 length: 10 amino acids. CDR1 is SNHLY, CDR2 FYNNEI, per germline. CDR3: CAQRDYGYTF. In DNA, the CDR3 is TGTGCCCAACGGGACTATGGCTACACCTTC.

The rearrangement joins TRBV5-4 to TRBJ2-3, with TRBD1 matching over 11 bases. CDR3 length: 15 amino acids. Looked up from germline, CDR1 is SGHNT and CDR2 is YYREEE (reference sequence). J lost 5 bases, V lost 4 bases, and 6 bases had no gene match. CDR3 sequence reads: CASSSGTGGGDTQYF. The CDR3 DNA reads TGTGCCAGCAGCAGCGGGACAGGGGGAGGAGATACGCAGTATTTT.

The V and J genes are TRBV7-9 and TRBJ1-3; no clear D. The CDR3 consists of 16 residues. Germline V gene sequence: CDR1 SEHNR, CDR2 FQNEAQ (reference sequence). V lost 6 bases, J lost 0 bases, and 15 bases lay in between. CDR3 nucleotide sequence: TGTGCCAGCAGTTGGTGGGCAGCAGCCTCTGGAAACACCATATATTTT. Translation: CASSWWAAASGNTIYF. The complete variable domain, with remaining parts taken from reference TRBV7-9 and TRBJ1-3, reads DTGVSQNPRHKITKRGQNVTFRCDPISEHNRLYWYRQTLGQGPEFLTYFQNEAQLEKSRLLSDRFSAERPKGSFSTLEIQRTEQGDSAMYLCASSWWAAASGNTIYFGEGSWLTVV.

The chain combines TRBV2 with TRBJ1-2; D unresolved. V shed 4 bases and J shed 6 bases, with 15 bases lying between them. The CDR3 length is 14 residues. Looked up from germline, CDR1 is SNHLY and CDR2 is FYNNEI. The CDR3 sequence is CASSGVALGDGYTF. The CDR3 nucleotides read TGTGCCAGCAGTGGAGTAGCCTTAGGAGATGGCTACACCTTC.

For the CDR3, the DNA is TGTGCCAGCAGCCAAGAGTCCTCCGGGGAGCTGTTTTTT. Residues: CASSQESSGELFF. This chain connects TRBV4-2 to TRBJ2-2; D not resolved. This CDR3 region has 13 residues. Germline CDR1 LGHNA, CDR2 YNFKEQ. The V end lost 0 bases, the J end lost 6 bases, and 5 bases lay between the germline ends.